This T cell receptor (beta chain) was identified during a study of blood T cell repertoires in COVID-19. Turning to the study itself: Collection of acute and convalescent COVID-19 samples took place in the United States, Italy and Spain.

Cohort placement rested on clinical history that participants reported themselves. This table comes from immunoSEQ multiplex PCR, and its TCRdb copy is limited to in-frame clones, with some not included. The sample consists of under 150,000 clones, 75% to 90% of them appearing once. This CDR3 is 15 amino acids long. The germline V gene has CDR1 SQVTM and CDR2 ANQGSEA. V lost 0 bases and J 6 bases, leaving 14 bases between the germline ends. This clonotype originated in a woman aged 45-60 years who had recovered from COVID-19. The sample taken for sequencing was PBMCs or T cells enriched from blood (not recorded which). V usage is TRBV29-1 and J usage is TRBJ2-2, with D possibly being TRBD1 (6 bases). The CDR3 spells CSVEEGVSGAGELFF. The CDR3 DNA follows: TGCAGCGTTGAAGAAGGGGTTTCAGGGGCCGGGGAGCTGTTTTTT.